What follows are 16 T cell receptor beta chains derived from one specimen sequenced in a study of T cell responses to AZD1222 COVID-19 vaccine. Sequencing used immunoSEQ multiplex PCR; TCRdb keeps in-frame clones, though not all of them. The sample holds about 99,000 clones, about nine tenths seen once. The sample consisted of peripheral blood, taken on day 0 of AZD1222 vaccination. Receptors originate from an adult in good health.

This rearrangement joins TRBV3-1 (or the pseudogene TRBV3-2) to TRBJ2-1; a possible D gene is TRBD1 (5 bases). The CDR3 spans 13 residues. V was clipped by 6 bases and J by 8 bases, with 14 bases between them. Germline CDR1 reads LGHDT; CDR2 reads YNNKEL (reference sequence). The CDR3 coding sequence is TGTGCCAGCAGTCGGCTTTGGGGCGATGAGCAGTTCTTC. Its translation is CASSRLWGDEQFF.

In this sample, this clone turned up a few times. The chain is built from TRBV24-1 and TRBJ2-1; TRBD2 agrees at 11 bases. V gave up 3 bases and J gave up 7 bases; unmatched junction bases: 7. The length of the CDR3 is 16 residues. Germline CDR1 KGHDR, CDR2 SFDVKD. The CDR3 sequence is CATSDPLAGGRNEQFF. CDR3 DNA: TGTGCCACCAGTGATCCCCTAGCGGGGGGTCGGAATGAGCAGTTCTTC.

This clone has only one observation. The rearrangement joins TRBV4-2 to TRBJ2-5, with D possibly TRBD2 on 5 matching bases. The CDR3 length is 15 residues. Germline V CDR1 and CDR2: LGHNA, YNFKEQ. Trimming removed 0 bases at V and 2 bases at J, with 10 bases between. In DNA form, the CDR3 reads TGTGCCAGCAGCCAAGATTTTCGGGGACAAGAGACCCAGTACTTC. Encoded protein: CASSQDFRGQETQYF.

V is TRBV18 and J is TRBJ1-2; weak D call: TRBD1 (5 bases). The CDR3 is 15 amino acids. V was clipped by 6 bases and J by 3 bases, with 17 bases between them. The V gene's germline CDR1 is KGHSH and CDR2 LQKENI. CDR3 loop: CASSQWGGRDYGYTF. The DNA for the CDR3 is TGTGCCAGCTCCCAGTGGGGCGGCAGGGACTATGGCTACACCTTC.

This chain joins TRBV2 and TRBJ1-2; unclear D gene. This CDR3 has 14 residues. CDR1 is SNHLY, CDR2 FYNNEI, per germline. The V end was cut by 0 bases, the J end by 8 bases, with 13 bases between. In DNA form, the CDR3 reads TGTGCCAGCAGTGAAGCCGCCAGAGCCAGCGGCTACACCTTC. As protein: CASSEAARASGYTF.

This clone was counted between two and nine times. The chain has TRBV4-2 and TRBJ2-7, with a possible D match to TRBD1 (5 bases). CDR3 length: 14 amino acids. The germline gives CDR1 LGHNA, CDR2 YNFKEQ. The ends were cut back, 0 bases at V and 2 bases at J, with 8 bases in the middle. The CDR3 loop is CASSQEATAYEQYF. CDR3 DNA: TGTGCCAGCAGCCAAGAAGCGACAGCCTACGAGCAGTACTTC.

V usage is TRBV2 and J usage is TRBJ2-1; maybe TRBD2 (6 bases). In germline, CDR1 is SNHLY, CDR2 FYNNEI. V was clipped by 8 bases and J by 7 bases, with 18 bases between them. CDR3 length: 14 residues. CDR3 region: CASGRSQSRNEQFF. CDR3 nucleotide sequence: TGTGCCAGCGGGAGGTCACAGTCAAGGAATGAGCAGTTCTTC.

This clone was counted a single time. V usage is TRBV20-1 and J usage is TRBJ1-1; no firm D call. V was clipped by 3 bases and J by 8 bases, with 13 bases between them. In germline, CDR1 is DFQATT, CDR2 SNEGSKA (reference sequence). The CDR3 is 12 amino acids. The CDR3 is CSASTAITEAFF. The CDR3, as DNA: TGCAGTGCTAGTACGGCTATAACCGAAGCTTTCTTT.

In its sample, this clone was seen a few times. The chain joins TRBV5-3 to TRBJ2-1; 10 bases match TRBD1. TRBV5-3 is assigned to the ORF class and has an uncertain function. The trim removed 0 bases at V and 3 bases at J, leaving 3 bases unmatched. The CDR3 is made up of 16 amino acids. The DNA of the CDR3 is TGTGCCAGAAGCTTGGCAGGACAGGGGGTCTACAATGAGCAGTTCTTC. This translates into CARSLAGQGVYNEQFF.

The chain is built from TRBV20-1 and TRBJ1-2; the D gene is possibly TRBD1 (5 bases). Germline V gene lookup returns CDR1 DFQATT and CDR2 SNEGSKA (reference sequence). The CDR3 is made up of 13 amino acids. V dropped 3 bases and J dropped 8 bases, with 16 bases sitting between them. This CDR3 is CSASGQGGEGYTF. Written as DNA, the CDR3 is TGCAGTGCTAGTGGGCAGGGAGGAGAGGGCTACACCTTC.

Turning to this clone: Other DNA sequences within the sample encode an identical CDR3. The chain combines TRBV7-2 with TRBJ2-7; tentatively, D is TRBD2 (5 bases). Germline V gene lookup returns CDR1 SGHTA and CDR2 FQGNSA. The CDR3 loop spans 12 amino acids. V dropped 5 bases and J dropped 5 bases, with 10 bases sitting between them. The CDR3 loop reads CASSLVGNEQYF. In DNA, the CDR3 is TGTGCCAGCAGCCTGGTCGGGAACGAGCAGTACTTC.

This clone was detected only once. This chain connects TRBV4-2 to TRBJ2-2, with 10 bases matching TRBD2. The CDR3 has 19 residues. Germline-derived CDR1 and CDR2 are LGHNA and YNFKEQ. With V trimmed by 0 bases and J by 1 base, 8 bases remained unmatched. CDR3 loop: CASSQEGVAGGQNTGELFF. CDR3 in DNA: TGTGCCAGCAGCCAAGAGGGAGTAGCGGGGGGACAGAACACCGGGGAGCTGTTTTTT.

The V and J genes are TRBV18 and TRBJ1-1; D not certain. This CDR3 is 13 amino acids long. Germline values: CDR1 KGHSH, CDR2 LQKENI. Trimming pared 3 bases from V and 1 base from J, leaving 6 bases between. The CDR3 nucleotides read TGTGCCAGCTCACCTGCGGAGAACACTGAAGCTTTCTTT. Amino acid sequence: CASSPAENTEAFF.

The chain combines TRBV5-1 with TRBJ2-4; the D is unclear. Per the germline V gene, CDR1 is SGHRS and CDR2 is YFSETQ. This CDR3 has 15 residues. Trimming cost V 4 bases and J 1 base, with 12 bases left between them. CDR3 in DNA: TGCGCCAGCAGCCCGCTCTTGGCGGCCAAAAACATTCAGTACTTC. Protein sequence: CASSPLLAAKNIQYF.

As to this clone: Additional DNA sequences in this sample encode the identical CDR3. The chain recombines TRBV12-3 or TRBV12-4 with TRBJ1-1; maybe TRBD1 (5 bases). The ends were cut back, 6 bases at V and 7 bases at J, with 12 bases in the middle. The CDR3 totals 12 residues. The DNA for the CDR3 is TGTGCCAGCAGCCCTGGGGCCGGTGAAGCTTTCTTT. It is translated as CASSPGAGEAFF.

The CDR3, as DNA: TGTGCCAGCGCCGAAACCAGGGGCTCTGGAAACACCATATATTTT. Translation: CASAETRGSGNTIYF. The chain links TRBV19 to TRBJ1-3, with D possibly TRBD1 on 6 matching bases. Germline V gene data show CDR1 as LNHDA and CDR2 as SQIVND (reference sequence). This CDR3 region has 15 residues. V was shortened by 9 bases and J by 0 bases, with 15 bases between the two germline ends.